This TCR beta chain was recorded in a study of blood T cell repertoires in COVID-19. The data were produced by immunoSEQ multiplex PCR, yet TCRdb's version contains in-frame clones alone and is incomplete. The data show roughly 250,000 clones, about 90% seen once. The sequence came from a man between 60 and 75 years old who had recovered from COVID-19. Sequencing was performed on peripheral blood.

CDR3 coding DNA: TGTGCCAGTAGACGACAGGGGTTCGGAGGCTACACCTTC. Translation: CASRRQGFGGYTF. The genes are TRBV19 and TRBJ1-2; 8 bases are a match to TRBD1. The CDR3 totals 13 residues. Germline V gene sequence: CDR1 LNHDA, CDR2 SQIVND (reference sequence). Germline trimming cut 6 bases from V and 8 bases from J; bases unmatched to any gene: 8.